This T cell receptor beta chain was sequenced during a study of immune heterogeneity within non-small cell lung tumors (dated by TCRdb to the late 2010s). In the study overall: By histology, a few squamous cell carcinomas, nine to ten non-squamous carcinomas and 1 tumor not otherwise specified were included. Binding of neoantigens to the HLA alleles of each patient was predicted with netMHCpan-3.0 for mutant peptides of 8 to 11 amino acids. The study combined whole-exome sequencing, RNA-seq and TCR beta repertoire sequencing of multiple spatially distinct regions from each NSCLC tumor to examine intratumoral immune heterogeneity. Transcriptome data were available for just approximately 44 loci from eleven to twelve patients, whereas TCR repertoire analysis spanned around 58 tumor loci from approximately 14 patients. On the study overall, not on this receptor specifically: Within a patient, identical dominant CDR3B clonotypes were found to recur across loci, yet unique high-frequency clones were also harbored in different tumor locations. Local tumor mutational burden and local T-cell repertoire clonality had a statistically significant but moderate positive correlation (R about 0.35). Individual patients mostly had different high-frequency TCR beta clonotypes.

The germline V gene (reference sequence) specifies DFQATT as CDR1 and SNEGSKA as CDR2. V sheds 3 bases and J sheds 0 bases, leaving 14 bases between their ends. From the cysteine through the phenylalanine, the CDR3 covers 15 amino acids. CDR3 DNA only is kept here, 45 bases in frame from base 1. The TCR beta CDR3 region was amplified with a multiplex PCR system whose first round of 10 cycles used 32 V-gene forward primers and 13 J-gene reverse primers. The first PCR round used a QIAGEN Multiplex PCR Kit, and the primer sequences were filed in Chinese patent CN105087789A. A second PCR round added Illumina universal primers using the Phusion High-Fidelity PCR Kit. Sequencing of the TCR libraries was done on the Illumina HiSeq X Ten platform in paired-end mode with a 151 bp read length. In the original analysis: Reads lacking multiplex PCR primers were removed with Cutadapt, read pairs were merged with PEAR, and CDR3 regions were called with MiXCR default settings. Repertoire diversity used Shannon entropy, and clonality was computed as one minus Shannon entropy divided by ln of productive unique sequence count. A clonotype counted as a dominant or high-frequency T-cell clone when its frequency was 0.5% or higher. TCRdb trimmed public reads at Q25 via fastp, called clones via MiXCR and kept in-frame beta chains. Rows are combined by CDR3 protein, so each entry shows the most common genes and DNA. The V and J calls were determined by TCRdb, not by the authors. The sample profile shows just over 4,500 distinct CDR3 sequences; 20% to 25% of them were found once. The ten largest clones take up approximately 10% of the sample.

For the TCR template, genomic DNA was extracted from bulk tumor tissue, and approximately 600 ng of gDNA was amplified for each sample. During surgery, several biopsies were collected from each primary tumor and placed as far from one another as possible within the tumor mass. The study cohort was described as untreated and was composed of newly diagnosed NSCLC cases undergoing curative surgery. Donors were fewer than 18 newly diagnosed non-small cell lung cancer patients undergoing surgery with curative intent. The resected tumor masses were reviewed by two independent pathologists. Sequencing was performed only on DNA and RNA samples of high quality. This clonotype was seen more than once but under ten times. Its antigen specificity is not known. No qualities accompany the bases; no much larger clone lies one base away.

The TCR was taken from a man in his 60s with non-small cell lung cancer. This receptor chain uses TRBV20-1 and TRBJ1-1; too little of a D gene remains to name it. Material: lung tumor tissue. CDR3 sequence: CSASVDGELNTEAFF. The DNA sequence is TGCAGTGCTAGTGTAGACGGGGAGTTGAACACTGAAGCTTTCTTT.